The sequence of this T cell receptor beta chain was determined in a study of control samples from healthy donors and cancer patients. The CDR3 runs 14 residues. Germline V gene data show CDR1 as GTSNPN and CDR2 as SVGIG (reference sequence). V was trimmed by 0 bases and J by 4 bases, leaving 12 bases between them. Method: immunoSEQ multiplex PCR; TCRdb's copy keeps in-frame clones and lacks some. In the table there are about 100,000 clones, about 88% of which are singletons. Sequencing was performed on blood. J is TRBJ1-2 and V is TRBV30, with D possibly TRBD1 on 5 matching bases. The receptor was isolated from a woman in her fifties or sixties in good health. Here the CDR3 DNA reads TGTGCCTGGAGTGTAACGGGGGGGAGCTATGGCTACACCTTC. Its translation: CAWSVTGGSYGYTF.